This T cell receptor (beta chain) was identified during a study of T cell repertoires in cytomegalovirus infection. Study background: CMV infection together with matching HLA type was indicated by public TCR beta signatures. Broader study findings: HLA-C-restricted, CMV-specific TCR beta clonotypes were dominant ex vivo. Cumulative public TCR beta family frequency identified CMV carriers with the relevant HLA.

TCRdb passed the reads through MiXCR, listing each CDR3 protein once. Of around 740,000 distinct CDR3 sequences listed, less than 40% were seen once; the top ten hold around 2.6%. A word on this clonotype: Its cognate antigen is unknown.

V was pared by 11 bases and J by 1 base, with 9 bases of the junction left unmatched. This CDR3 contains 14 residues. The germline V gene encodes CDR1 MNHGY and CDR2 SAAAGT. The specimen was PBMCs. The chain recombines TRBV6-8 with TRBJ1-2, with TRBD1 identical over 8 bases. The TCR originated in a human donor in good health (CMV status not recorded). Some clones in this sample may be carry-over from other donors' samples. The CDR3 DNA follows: TGTGCCGGCCGCCGGGACAGGAGTAACTATGGCTACACCTTC. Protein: CAGRRDRSNYGYTF.